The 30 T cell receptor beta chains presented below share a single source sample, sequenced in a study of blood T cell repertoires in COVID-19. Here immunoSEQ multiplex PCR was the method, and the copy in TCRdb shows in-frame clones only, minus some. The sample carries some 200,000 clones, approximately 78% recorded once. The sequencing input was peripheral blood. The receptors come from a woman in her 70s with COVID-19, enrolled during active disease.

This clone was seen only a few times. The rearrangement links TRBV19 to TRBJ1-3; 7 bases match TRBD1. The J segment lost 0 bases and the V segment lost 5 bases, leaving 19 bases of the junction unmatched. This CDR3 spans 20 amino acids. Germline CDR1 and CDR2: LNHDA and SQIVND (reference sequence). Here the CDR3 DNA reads TGTGCCAGTAGTGGGAGACGACAGGGTGGCCCATCGTACTCTGGAAACACCATATATTTT. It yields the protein CASSGRRQGGPSYSGNTIYF.

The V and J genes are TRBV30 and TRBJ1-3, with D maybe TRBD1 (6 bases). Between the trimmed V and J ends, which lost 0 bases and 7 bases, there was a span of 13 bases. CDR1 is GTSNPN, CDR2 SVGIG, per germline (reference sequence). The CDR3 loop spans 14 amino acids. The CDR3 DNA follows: TGTGCCTGGAGTGTAATACAGGGACGGAACACCATATATTTT. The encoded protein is CAWSVIQGRNTIYF.

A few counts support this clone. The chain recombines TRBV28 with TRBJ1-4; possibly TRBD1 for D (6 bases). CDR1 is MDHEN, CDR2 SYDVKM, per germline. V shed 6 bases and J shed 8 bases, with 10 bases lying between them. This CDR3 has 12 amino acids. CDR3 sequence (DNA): TGTGCCAGCAGGACTACAGGGGAAAAACTGTTTTTT. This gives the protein CASRTTGEKLFF.

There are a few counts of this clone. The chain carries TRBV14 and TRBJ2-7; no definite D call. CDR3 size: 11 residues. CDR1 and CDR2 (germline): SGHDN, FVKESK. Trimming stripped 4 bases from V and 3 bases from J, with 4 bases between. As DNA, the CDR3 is TGTGCCAGCAGCCTAATCTACGAGCAGTACTTC. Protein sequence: CASSLIYEQYF.

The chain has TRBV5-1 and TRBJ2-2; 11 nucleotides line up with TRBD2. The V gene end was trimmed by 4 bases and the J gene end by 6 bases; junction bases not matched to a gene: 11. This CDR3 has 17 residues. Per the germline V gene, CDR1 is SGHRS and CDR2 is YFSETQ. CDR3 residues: CASSATMTSGIPGELFF. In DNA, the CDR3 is TGCGCCAGCAGCGCCACCATGACTAGCGGGATTCCCGGGGAGCTGTTTTTT.

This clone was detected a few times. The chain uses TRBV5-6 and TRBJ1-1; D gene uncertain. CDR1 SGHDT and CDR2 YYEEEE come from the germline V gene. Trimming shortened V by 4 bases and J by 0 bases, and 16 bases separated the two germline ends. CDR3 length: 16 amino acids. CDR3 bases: TGTGCCAGCAGCCCCACCGGGTCCTACATGAACACTGAAGCTTTCTTT. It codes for CASSPTGSYMNTEAFF. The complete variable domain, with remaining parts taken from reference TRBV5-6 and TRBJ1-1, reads DAGVTQSPTHLIKTRGQQVTLRCSPKSGHDTVSWYQQALGQGPQFIFQYYEEEERQRGNFPDRFSGHQFPNYSSELNVNALLLGDSALYLCASSPTGSYMNTEAFFGQGTRLTVV.

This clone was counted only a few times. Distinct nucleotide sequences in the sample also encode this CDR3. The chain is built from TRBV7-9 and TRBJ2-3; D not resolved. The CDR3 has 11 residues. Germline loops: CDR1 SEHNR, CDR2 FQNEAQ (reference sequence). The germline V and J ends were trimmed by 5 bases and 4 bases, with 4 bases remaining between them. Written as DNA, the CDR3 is TGTGCCAGCAGCGGAGCAGATACGCAGTATTTT. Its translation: CASSGADTQYF.

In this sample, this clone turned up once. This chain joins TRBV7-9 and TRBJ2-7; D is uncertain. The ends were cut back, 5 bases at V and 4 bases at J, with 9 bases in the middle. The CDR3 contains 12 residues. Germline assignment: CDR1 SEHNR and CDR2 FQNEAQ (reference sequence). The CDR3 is CASSQLSYEQYF. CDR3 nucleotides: TGTGCCAGCAGCCAACTCTCATACGAGCAGTACTTC.

CDR3 nucleotides: TGTGCCAGTAGTACGGACAGTTATTACACCGGGGAGCTGTTTTTT. It yields the protein CASSTDSYYTGELFF. The rearrangement joins TRBV19 to TRBJ2-2; tentative D call: TRBD1 (6 bases). V was shortened by 4 bases and J by 3 bases, with 12 bases between the two germline ends. The CDR3 is 15 residues long. Germline CDR1 and CDR2: LNHDA and SQIVND (reference sequence).

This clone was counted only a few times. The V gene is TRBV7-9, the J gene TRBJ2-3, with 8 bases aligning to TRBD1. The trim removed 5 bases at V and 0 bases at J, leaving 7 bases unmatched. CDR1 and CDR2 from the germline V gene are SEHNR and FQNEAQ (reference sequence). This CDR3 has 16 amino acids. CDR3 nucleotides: TGTGCCAGCAGCAAAAGCCGGGACAGGAGCACAGATACGCAGTATTTT. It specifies CASSKSRDRSTDTQYF.

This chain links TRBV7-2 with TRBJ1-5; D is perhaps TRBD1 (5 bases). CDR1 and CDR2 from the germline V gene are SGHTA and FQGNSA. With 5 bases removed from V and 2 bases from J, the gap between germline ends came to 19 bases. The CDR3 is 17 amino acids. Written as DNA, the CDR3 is TGTGCCAGCAGCCAACTCCCCAGGGTAATCGGCAATCAGCCCCAGCATTTT. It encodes CASSQLPRVIGNQPQHF.

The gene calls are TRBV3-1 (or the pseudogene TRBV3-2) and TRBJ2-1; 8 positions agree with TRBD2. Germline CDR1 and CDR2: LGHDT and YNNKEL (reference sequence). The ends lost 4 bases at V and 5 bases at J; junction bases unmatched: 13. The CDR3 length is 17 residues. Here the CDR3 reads CASSLRAGGAMDNEQFF. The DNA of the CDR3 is TGTGCCAGCAGCCTTCGGGCGGGAGGAGCGATGGACAATGAGCAGTTCTTC.

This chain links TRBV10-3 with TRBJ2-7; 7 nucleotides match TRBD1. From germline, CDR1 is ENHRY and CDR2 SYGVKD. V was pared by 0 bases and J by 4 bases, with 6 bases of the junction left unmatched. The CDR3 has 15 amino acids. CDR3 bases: TGTGCCATCAGTGAGTCCAAGGGGGCGCTTTACGAGCAGTACTTC. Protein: CAISESKGALYEQYF.

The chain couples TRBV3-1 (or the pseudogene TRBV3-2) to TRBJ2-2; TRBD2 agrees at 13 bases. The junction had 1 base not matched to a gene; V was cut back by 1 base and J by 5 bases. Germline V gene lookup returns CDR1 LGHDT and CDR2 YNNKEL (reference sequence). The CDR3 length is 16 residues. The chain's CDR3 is CASSQGTSGRTGELFF. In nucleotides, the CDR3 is TGTGCCAGCAGCCAAGGGACTAGCGGGAGAACCGGGGAGCTGTTTTTT.

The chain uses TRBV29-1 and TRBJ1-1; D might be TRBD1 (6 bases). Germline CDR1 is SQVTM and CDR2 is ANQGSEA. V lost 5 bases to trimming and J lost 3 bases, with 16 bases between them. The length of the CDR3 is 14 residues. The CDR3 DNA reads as TGCAGCGTTACAGGACCCGGGACACACACTGAAGCTTTCTTT. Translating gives CSVTGPGTHTEAFF.

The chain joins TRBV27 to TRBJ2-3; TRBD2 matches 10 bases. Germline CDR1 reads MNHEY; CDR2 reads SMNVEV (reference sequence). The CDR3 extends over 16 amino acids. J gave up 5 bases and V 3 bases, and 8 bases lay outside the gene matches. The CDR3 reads CASSLILAGYLDTQYF. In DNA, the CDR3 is TGTGCCAGCAGTTTGATACTAGCGGGATATCTAGATACGCAGTATTTT.

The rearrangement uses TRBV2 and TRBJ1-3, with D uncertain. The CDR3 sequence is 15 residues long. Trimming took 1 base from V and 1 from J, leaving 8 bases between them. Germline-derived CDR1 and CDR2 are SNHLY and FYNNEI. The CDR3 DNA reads TGTGCCAGCAGTGAAGTGCAGGCTTCTGGAAACACCATATATTTT. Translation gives CASSEVQASGNTIYF.

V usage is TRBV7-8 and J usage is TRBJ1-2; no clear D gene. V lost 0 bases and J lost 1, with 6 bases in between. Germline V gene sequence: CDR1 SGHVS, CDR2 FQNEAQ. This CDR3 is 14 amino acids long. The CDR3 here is CASSLAPFNYGYTF. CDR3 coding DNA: TGTGCCAGCAGCTTAGCCCCTTTTAACTATGGCTACACCTTC.

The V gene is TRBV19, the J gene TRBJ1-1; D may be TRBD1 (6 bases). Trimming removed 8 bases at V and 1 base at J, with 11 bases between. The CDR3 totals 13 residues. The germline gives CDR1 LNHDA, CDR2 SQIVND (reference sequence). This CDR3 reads CASQTGSNTEAFF. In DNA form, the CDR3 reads TGTGCCAGTCAGACAGGATCGAACACTGAAGCTTTCTTT. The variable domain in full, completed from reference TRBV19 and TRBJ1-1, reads DGGITQSPKYLFRKEGQNVTLSCEQNLNHDAMYWYRQDPGQGLRLIYYSQIVNDFQKGDIAEGYSVSREKKESFPLTVTSAQKNPTAFYLCASQTGSNTEAFFGQGTRLTVV.

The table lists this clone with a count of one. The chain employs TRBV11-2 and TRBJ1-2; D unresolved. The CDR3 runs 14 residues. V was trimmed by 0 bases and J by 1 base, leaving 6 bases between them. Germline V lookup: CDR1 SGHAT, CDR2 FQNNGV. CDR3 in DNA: TGTGCCAGCAGCTTAGATCCGGGTAACTATGGCTACACCTTC. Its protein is CASSLDPGNYGYTF.

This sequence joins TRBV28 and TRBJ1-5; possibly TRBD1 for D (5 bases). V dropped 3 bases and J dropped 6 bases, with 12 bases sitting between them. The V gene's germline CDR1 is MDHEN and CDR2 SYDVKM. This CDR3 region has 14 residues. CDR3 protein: CASSFRAAGQPQHF. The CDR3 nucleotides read TGTGCCAGCAGTTTCAGGGCCGCTGGTCAGCCCCAGCATTTT.

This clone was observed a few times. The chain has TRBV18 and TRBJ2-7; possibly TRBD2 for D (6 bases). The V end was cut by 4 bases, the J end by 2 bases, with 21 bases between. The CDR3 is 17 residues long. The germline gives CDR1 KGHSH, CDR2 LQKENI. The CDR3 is CASSLLTGGTATYEQYF. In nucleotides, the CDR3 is TGTGCCAGCTCACTACTCACCGGCGGGACGGCCACCTACGAGCAGTACTTC.

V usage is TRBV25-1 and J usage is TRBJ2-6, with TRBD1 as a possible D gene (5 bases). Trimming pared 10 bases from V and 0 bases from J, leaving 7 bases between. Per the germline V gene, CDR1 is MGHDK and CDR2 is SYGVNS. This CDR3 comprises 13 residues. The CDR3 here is CATGSSGANVLTF. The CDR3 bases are TGTGCCACAGGGTCCTCTGGGGCCAACGTCCTGACTTTC.

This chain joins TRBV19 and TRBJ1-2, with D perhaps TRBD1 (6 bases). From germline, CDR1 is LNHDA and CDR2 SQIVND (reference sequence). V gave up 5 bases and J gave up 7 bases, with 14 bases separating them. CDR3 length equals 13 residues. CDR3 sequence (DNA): TGTGCCAGTAGTCCGGTTCGGGGGGCTGGCTACACCTTC. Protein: CASSPVRGAGYTF.

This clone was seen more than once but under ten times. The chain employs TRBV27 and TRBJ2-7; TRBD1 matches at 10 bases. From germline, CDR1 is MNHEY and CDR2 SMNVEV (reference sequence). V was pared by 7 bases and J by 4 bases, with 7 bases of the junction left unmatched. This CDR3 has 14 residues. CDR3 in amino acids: CASNLRQGAYEQYF. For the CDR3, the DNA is TGTGCCAGCAACCTCCGACAGGGGGCGTACGAGCAGTACTTC.

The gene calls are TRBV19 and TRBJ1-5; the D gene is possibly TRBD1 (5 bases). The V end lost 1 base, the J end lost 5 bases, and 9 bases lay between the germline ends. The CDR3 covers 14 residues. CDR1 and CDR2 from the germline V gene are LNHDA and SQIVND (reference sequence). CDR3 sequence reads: CASSIAGNDQPQHF. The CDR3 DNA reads TGTGCCAGTAGTATAGCAGGGAACGATCAGCCCCAGCATTTT.

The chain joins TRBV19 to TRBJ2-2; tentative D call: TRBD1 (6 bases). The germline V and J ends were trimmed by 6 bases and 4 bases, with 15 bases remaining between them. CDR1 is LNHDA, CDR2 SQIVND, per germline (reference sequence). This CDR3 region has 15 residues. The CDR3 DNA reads TGTGCCAGTAGACTTCCTGGGGGCGGCACCGGGGAGCTGTTTTTT. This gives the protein CASRLPGGGTGELFF.

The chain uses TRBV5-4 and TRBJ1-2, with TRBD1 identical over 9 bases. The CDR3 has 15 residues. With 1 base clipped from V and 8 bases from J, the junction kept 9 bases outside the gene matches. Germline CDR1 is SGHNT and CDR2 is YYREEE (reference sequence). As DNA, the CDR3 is TGTGCCAGCAGCTTGACCGGGACAGGGCGGGCAGGCTACACCTTC. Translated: CASSLTGTGRAGYTF. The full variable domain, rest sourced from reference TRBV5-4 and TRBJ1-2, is ETGVTQSPTHLIKTRGQQVTLRCSSQSGHNTVSWYQQALGQGPQFIFQYYREEENGRGNFPPRFSGLQFPNYSSELNVNALELDDSALYLCASSLTGTGRAGYTFGSGTRLTVV.

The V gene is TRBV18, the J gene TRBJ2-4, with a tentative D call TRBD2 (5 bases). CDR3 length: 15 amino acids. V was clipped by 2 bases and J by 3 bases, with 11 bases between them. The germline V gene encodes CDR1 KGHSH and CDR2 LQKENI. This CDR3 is CASSPTVGVKNIQYF. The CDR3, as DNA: TGTGCCAGCTCACCAACCGTGGGAGTCAAAAACATTCAGTACTTC.

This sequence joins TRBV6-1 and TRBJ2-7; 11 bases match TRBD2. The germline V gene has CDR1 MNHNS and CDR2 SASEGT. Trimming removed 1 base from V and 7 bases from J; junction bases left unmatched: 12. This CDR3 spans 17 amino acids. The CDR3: CASSEGGLAVHHREQYF. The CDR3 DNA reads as TGTGCCAGCAGTGAAGGGGGACTAGCGGTTCACCACAGGGAGCAGTACTTC.